This paragraph covers one TCR beta chain sequence. No antigen is known for it. Base qualities were left out, and no much larger clone turns up one base away. TCRbeta CDR3 regions were amplified from genomic DNA by means of the immunoSEQ Assay, a bias-controlled multiplex PCR. The original pipeline was this. The number of nucleated cells in each sample was estimated by amplification of reference gene primers within the assay. To quantify the absolute abundance of each unique TCRbeta CDR3 rearrangement, sequence reads were collapsed and filtered. For each sample, productive Simpson clonality was calculated as the square root of Simpson's diversity index across productive rearrangements. TCRdb carries this immuneACCESS record with in-frame sequences only. Its versions omit some clonotypes, under half of them owing to an unresolved V gene in the studies checked, with the rest unexplained. From that table come the V and J calls and clone size; the DNA was used to work out D and trimming. Counted in this sample were over 150,000 clones; 65% to 90% of them appeared once. The ten biggest clones cover about 13% of the sample.

Whole blood was collected in K2EDTA tubes by collaborating institutions according to the institutions' own protocols. For TCRbeta analysis, collaborators shipped samples in one of three forms: frozen whole blood, isolated PBMCs, or DNA extracted from either of those sample types. This sample stems from a study of blood T cell repertoires in COVID-19 (dated by TCRdb to the early 2020s). For context, the study as a whole: Samples covering the acute and convalescent phases of COVID-19 were provided by collaborators in the United States, Italy and Spain. The prospective study material was composed of cDNA or gDNA derived from T cells, B-cell-depleted T cells, or PBMCs. Subjects who had been exposed to COVID-19, were actively infected with it, or had recovered from it provided the deeply sampled blood TCRbeta repertoires that made up the dataset. The repertoires were released in a freely available public database meant as a resource for research on the immune response to SARS-CoV-2. Samples were obtained from the ongoing ImmuneRACE study (first 160 participants) and from roughly 1,300 subjects provided by 6 global collaborators. Sample metadata almost always included a de-identified subject ID, COVID-19 status, age in years and sex. HLA class I and class II types, where available, came from metadata supplied by the sample provider rather than from assay-based typing. Overall results and qualifications from the work: The quantity of clinical and demographic metadata differed by source and by participant and was supplied without curation.

The CDR3 covers 17 residues, taking in both the cysteine and the phenylalanine. Kept here is only the CDR3 DNA, which spans 51 bases and is read in frame from base 1. Taken from the germline V gene, the CDR1 and CDR2 loops are ENHRY and SYGVKD. The V end loses 0 bases and the J end loses 4 bases, and a stretch of 16 bases separates them. The specimen was peripheral blood. The receptor was isolated from a human donor in a cohort sampled during active COVID-19. This receptor chain uses TRBV10-3 and TRBJ1-5; too little of a D gene remains to name it. The DNA sequence is given as TGTGCCATCAGTGAGTCGAAGAGGGTGGATGGGAATCAGCCCCAGCATTTT. It encodes CAISESKRVDGNQPQHF.